The T cell receptor (beta chain) described here comes from a study of T cells in Graves' hyperthyroidism and ophthalmopathy. Study conclusions and caveats: A model built on 13 V-J features separated ophthalmopathy from stable hyperthyroidism. Most clonotypes expanded in thyroid above 0.001 were likewise present in blood.

Ten or more counts support this clonotype. Its antigen is as yet unknown. The CDR3 covers 13 residues. Per germline, CDR1 SEHNR and CDR2 FQNEAQ (reference sequence). Trimming removed 1 base from V and 7 bases from J, with 8 bases in between. RNA transcripts were the template for amplifying TCR beta CDR3 regions. The TCR CDR3 first-round RT-PCR relied on the HTBI primer set. TCRdb reprocessed the multiplex PCR reads with MiXCR, giving one entry per CDR3 protein. Of 600,000 or so distinct CDR3 sequences listed, under 60% are singletons. The sequenced sample consisted of peripheral blood or thyroid tissue (not recorded which). V is TRBV7-9 and J is TRBJ1-3; no reliable D call. This receptor was taken from a woman aged 18-29 years with Graves' hyperthyroidism. The CDR3 reads CASSLGQANTIYF. DNA for the CDR3: TGTGCCAGCAGCTTAGGGCAGGCTAACACCATATATTTT.